This T cell receptor (beta chain) was profiled in a study of human T cells and chemical hapten exposure. In its sample, this clonotype was seen a few times. This sample's time point: patch test 1, 2 weeks after DPC sensitization. Treatment described: therapeutic diphenylcyclopropenone sensitization with weekly scalp DPC. Blood draws came first, before each patch test. With V trimmed by 2 bases and J by 6 bases, 8 bases remained unmatched. This CDR3 is built from 15 residues. Germline CDR1 reads SGDLS; CDR2 reads YYNGEE. Attachment of unique molecular identifiers to individual cDNA molecules was performed in the library. TCRdb re-analysed the RACE reads in MiXCR, keeping a single row per CDR3 protein. Of roughly 120,000 distinct CDR3 sequences in the sample, about 13% were seen once.

The sequenced sample was whole blood, obtained in connection with sensitization to the hapten diphenylcyclopropenone (DPC). V usage is TRBV9 and J usage is TRBJ2-3, with TRBD2 matching 8 bases. The TCR sequence derives from a man in his late teens or twenties with alopecia areata. Some clones in this sample may be carry-over from other donors' samples. CDR3 sequence reads: CASSVAAGGVDTQYF. The CDR3 bases are TGTGCCAGCAGCGTGGCCGCGGGGGGCGTGGATACGCAGTATTTT.